This is a list of T cell receptor beta chains from one sample in a study of lymphopenia after photon versus proton radiotherapy. Sequencing was performed with immunoSEQ multiplex PCR; in TCRdb, only in-frame clones are kept and a portion is missing. In the table there are some 30,000 clones, 90% of which are singletons. Sample: peripheral blood, taken from a patient treated with photon-based radiotherapy. The receptor set was obtained from a woman in her fifties or sixties with pancreatic cancer. Each CDR3 is given with its conserved first and last residue. D genes are given only for firm matches. Expanded clones are given a class, and other clones once, few, many or no size at all.

j_call: TRBJ2-7
d_call: TRBD1
v_call: TRBV29-1
clone_size: -
cdr3_nt: TGCAGCGTTGGGACAGGGGCCTACGAGCAGTACTTC
cdr3_aa: CSVGTGAYEQYF

j_call: TRBJ1-2
d_call: -
v_call: TRBV5-5
clone_size: -
cdr3_nt: TGTGCCAGCAGCCCCCCACAGAGCAACTATGGCTACACCTTC
cdr3_aa: CASSPPQSNYGYTF

j_call: TRBJ2-1
d_call: -
v_call: TRBV19
clone_size: -
cdr3_nt: TGTGCCAGTAGTATTGGGGCGGACAGATATTACAATGAGCAGTTCTTC
cdr3_aa: CASSIGADRYYNEQFF

j_call: TRBJ2-5
d_call: TRBD1
v_call: TRBV5-4
clone_size: -
cdr3_nt: TGTGCCAGCAGGGCCGGGACAGGGGGCGAGACCCAGTACTTC
cdr3_aa: CASRAGTGGETQYF

j_call: TRBJ1-5
d_call: -
v_call: TRBV6-1
clone_size: -
cdr3_nt: TGTGCCAGCAGTGATAGGGGTACAGGGAATCAGCCCCAGCATTTT
cdr3_aa: CASSDRGTGNQPQHF

j_call: TRBJ2-5
d_call: -
v_call: TRBV29-1
clone_size: once
cdr3_nt: TGCAGCGTTTACCCGACTGGGACCGGAGAGACCCAGTACTTC
cdr3_aa: CSVYPTGTGETQYF

j_call: TRBJ1-1
d_call: -
v_call: TRBV19
clone_size: -
cdr3_nt: TGTGCCAGTACCCGGGACCGCACACTTGCTGAAGCTTTCTTT
cdr3_aa: CASTRDRTLAEAFF

j_call: TRBJ2-1
d_call: -
v_call: TRBV19
clone_size: -
cdr3_nt: TGTGCCAGTAGTAGTAACAGGGTCAATGAGCAGTTCTTC
cdr3_aa: CASSSNRVNEQFF

j_call: TRBJ2-7
d_call: -
v_call: TRBV5-1
clone_size: -
cdr3_nt: TGCGCCAGCAGCTTGAGGGGCGGGGGCCTCTCCTACGAGCAGTACTTC
cdr3_aa: CASSLRGGGLSYEQYF

j_call: TRBJ2-5
d_call: -
v_call: TRBV28
clone_size: -
cdr3_nt: TGTGCCAGCAGTTCCAATGGGGGGCAAGAGACCCAGTACTTC
cdr3_aa: CASSSNGGQETQYF

j_call: TRBJ2-1
d_call: TRBD1
v_call: TRBV19
clone_size: -
cdr3_nt: TGTGCCAGTACCTTGACAGGGTGGAATGAGCAGTTCTTC
cdr3_aa: CASTLTGWNEQFF

j_call: TRBJ1-4
d_call: -
v_call: TRBV27
clone_size: -
cdr3_nt: TGTGCCAGCAGTACTCAGGGGACTAATGAAAAACTGTTTTTT
cdr3_aa: CASSTQGTNEKLFF

j_call: TRBJ1-1
d_call: TRBD1
v_call: TRBV28
clone_size: few
cdr3_nt: TGTGCCAGCAGTGACCCGACAGGGATAAACACTGAAGCTTTCTTT
cdr3_aa: CASSDPTGINTEAFF

j_call: TRBJ1-1
d_call: -
v_call: TRBV7-2
clone_size: -
cdr3_nt: TGTGCCAGCAGCTTAGTCAGTTCACAAGGGACTGAAGCTTTCTTT
cdr3_aa: CASSLVSSQGTEAFF

j_call: TRBJ1-3
d_call: -
v_call: TRBV7-2
clone_size: -
cdr3_nt: TGTGCCAGCAGCTTAGGGCGAGGGGGGGGAACTGGAAACACCATATATTTT
cdr3_aa: CASSLGRGGGTGNTIYF

j_call: TRBJ2-5
d_call: TRBD2
v_call: TRBV7-9
clone_size: -
cdr3_nt: TGTGCCAGCAGCTCCTCCCGGGGACTAGCGAGAGAGACCCAGTACTTC
cdr3_aa: CASSSSRGLARETQYF

j_call: TRBJ2-3
d_call: TRBD2
v_call: TRBV5-1
clone_size: few
cdr3_nt: TGCGCCAGCAGCTTACTAGCGGGAGGCACAGATACGCAGTATTTT
cdr3_aa: CASSLLAGGTDTQYF

j_call: TRBJ1-1
d_call: TRBD1
v_call: TRBV9
clone_size: -
cdr3_nt: TGTGCCAGCAGCGTGGCTGACAGGGGAGTCTTTATGAACACTGAAGCTTTCTTT
cdr3_aa: CASSVADRGVFMNTEAFF

j_call: TRBJ2-7
d_call: -
v_call: TRBV7-3
clone_size: few
cdr3_nt: TGTGCCAGCAGCTTAGGGGCGAACAACGAGCAGTACTTC
cdr3_aa: CASSLGANNEQYF

j_call: TRBJ2-2
d_call: TRBD2
v_call: TRBV7-2
clone_size: -
cdr3_nt: TGTGCCAGCAGCTTCGTACTAGCGGGGCAGGGGGAGCTGTTTTTT
cdr3_aa: CASSFVLAGQGELFF

j_call: TRBJ1-2
d_call: TRBD1
v_call: TRBV11-2
clone_size: -
cdr3_nt: TGTGCCAGCAGCTTACGCCGGGGGACAGGGGAATATGGCTACACCTTC
cdr3_aa: CASSLRRGTGEYGYTF

j_call: TRBJ1-1
d_call: TRBD1
v_call: TRBV18
clone_size: -
cdr3_nt: TGTGCCAGCTCACCCCCGAGACAGGGGCCCTTTATCCTGAACACTGAAGCTTTCTTT
cdr3_aa: CASSPPRQGPFILNTEAFF

j_call: TRBJ2-4
d_call: -
v_call: TRBV2
clone_size: -
cdr3_nt: TGTGCCAGCAGTGACAAAAACATTCAGTACTTC
cdr3_aa: CASSDKNIQYF

j_call: TRBJ2-1
d_call: -
v_call: TRBV9
clone_size: -
cdr3_nt: TGTGCCAGCAGCGTCAACAGGGTCAATGAGCAGTTCTTC
cdr3_aa: CASSVNRVNEQFF

j_call: TRBJ2-5
d_call: TRBD1
v_call: TRBV30
clone_size: -
cdr3_nt: TGTGCCTGGAGGGCAGGGGGAGAGACCCAGTACTTC
cdr3_aa: CAWRAGGETQYF

j_call: TRBJ2-1
d_call: -
v_call: TRBV10-3
clone_size: once
cdr3_nt: TGTGCCATCAGGGATAGCGGACGAAAAGGATACAATGAGCAGTTCTTC
cdr3_aa: CAIRDSGRKGYNEQFF

j_call: TRBJ1-1
d_call: -
v_call: TRBV13
clone_size: -
cdr3_nt: TGTGCCACAAGAACCTGGCGGGGCACGAACACTGAAGCTTTCTTT
cdr3_aa: CATRTWRGTNTEAFF

j_call: TRBJ2-7
d_call: TRBD2
v_call: TRBV4-2
clone_size: few
cdr3_nt: TGTGCCAGCAGCCCCGGGACTAGCGGGAGTTACGAGCAGTACTTC
cdr3_aa: CASSPGTSGSYEQYF

j_call: TRBJ2-1
d_call: -
v_call: TRBV5-1
clone_size: once
cdr3_nt: TGCGCCAGCAGCGTAAACACAGGGATTGGAAATGAGCAGTTCTTC
cdr3_aa: CASSVNTGIGNEQFF

j_call: TRBJ2-2
d_call: TRBD2
v_call: TRBV7-8
clone_size: once
cdr3_nt: TGTGCCAGCAGCTCCTCGACTAGCGGGAGTTCCGGGGAGCTGTTTTTT
cdr3_aa: CASSSSTSGSSGELFF

j_call: TRBJ1-2
d_call: TRBD1
v_call: TRBV27
clone_size: -
cdr3_nt: TGTGCCAGCAGGGGACAGGGCGGTGGCTACACCTTC
cdr3_aa: CASRGQGGGYTF

j_call: TRBJ1-5
d_call: TRBD1
v_call: TRBV28
clone_size: -
cdr3_nt: TGTGCCAGCACACTCCGGGACAGAAATCAGCCCCAGCATTTT
cdr3_aa: CASTLRDRNQPQHF

j_call: TRBJ2-1
d_call: -
v_call: TRBV5-4
clone_size: -
cdr3_nt: TGTGCCAGCAGCCCGGAGCGGAATTCCTACAATGAGCAGTTCTTC
cdr3_aa: CASSPERNSYNEQFF

j_call: TRBJ1-5
d_call: -
v_call: TRBV18
clone_size: -
cdr3_nt: TGTGCCAGCGCCGACCGGGGGTTTCTTAGCAATCAGCCCCAGCATTTT
cdr3_aa: CASADRGFLSNQPQHF

j_call: TRBJ1-2
d_call: -
v_call: TRBV7-8
clone_size: -
cdr3_nt: TGTGCCAGCAGTCAGGGACGGTTCAACTATGGCTACACCTTC
cdr3_aa: CASSQGRFNYGYTF

j_call: TRBJ2-3
d_call: TRBD1
v_call: TRBV28
clone_size: -
cdr3_nt: TGTGCCAGCAGTCCCCAAGCCAACTCCGGGACAGGGAGCACAGATACGCAGTATTTT
cdr3_aa: CASSPQANSGTGSTDTQYF

j_call: TRBJ2-5
d_call: TRBD1
v_call: TRBV5-1
clone_size: -
cdr3_nt: TGCGCCAGCAGCTTGCGCCCGCCGGGACAGGGGGCGTGGGAGACCCAGTACTTC
cdr3_aa: CASSLRPPGQGAWETQYF

j_call: TRBJ2-7
d_call: -
v_call: TRBV5-6
clone_size: -
cdr3_nt: TGTGCCAGCAGCATCCGATCCAGATCCTACGAGCAGTACTTC
cdr3_aa: CASSIRSRSYEQYF

j_call: TRBJ2-5
d_call: -
v_call: TRBV6-1
clone_size: -
cdr3_nt: TGTGCCAGCAGTGAGGGTAGTAGAGCGGAGACCCAGTACTTC
cdr3_aa: CASSEGSRAETQYF

j_call: TRBJ2-7
d_call: TRBD1
v_call: TRBV6-1
clone_size: -
cdr3_nt: TGTGCCAGCAGTGAACAGGGGACAGGCTCCTACGAGCAGTACTTC
cdr3_aa: CASSEQGTGSYEQYF

j_call: TRBJ2-3
d_call: -
v_call: TRBV11-3
clone_size: -
cdr3_nt: TGTGCCAGCAGCTTAGATAGACCCGATACGCAGTATTTT
cdr3_aa: CASSLDRPDTQYF

j_call: TRBJ2-1
d_call: TRBD2
v_call: TRBV9
clone_size: -
cdr3_nt: TGTGCCAGCAGCGTAGCCCTGGGACTAGCGGGAGCTGAGCAGTTCTTC
cdr3_aa: CASSVALGLAGAEQFF

j_call: TRBJ2-1
d_call: TRBD2
v_call: TRBV28
clone_size: -
cdr3_nt: TGTGCCAGCACGGCTAGCGGGAGAGGGGGCTTTTACAATGAGCAGTTCTTC
cdr3_aa: CASTASGRGGFYNEQFF

j_call: TRBJ2-3
d_call: TRBD2
v_call: TRBV19
clone_size: -
cdr3_nt: TGTGCCAGTAGGTCCCTAAAGCGGGACACAGATACGCAGTATTTT
cdr3_aa: CASRSLKRDTDTQYF

j_call: TRBJ1-3
d_call: -
v_call: TRBV5-8
clone_size: -
cdr3_nt: TGTGCCAGCAGCTTGGAAGGCTATACCTCTGGAAACACCATATATTTT
cdr3_aa: CASSLEGYTSGNTIYF

j_call: TRBJ2-3
d_call: TRBD2
v_call: TRBV29-1
clone_size: -
cdr3_nt: TGCAGCGTCTTCGATATGACTAGCGGGAGAAGCTCAGATACGCAGTATTTT
cdr3_aa: CSVFDMTSGRSSDTQYF

j_call: TRBJ2-3
d_call: -
v_call: TRBV5-1
clone_size: -
cdr3_nt: TGCGCCAGCAGCTTGGGCACACAGAGAAACACAGATACGCAGTATTTT
cdr3_aa: CASSLGTQRNTDTQYF

j_call: TRBJ2-3
d_call: TRBD2
v_call: TRBV11-2
clone_size: -
cdr3_nt: TGTGCCAGCAGCTTATTTCGGACTAGCGGGGCGGCAGTTGCGCAGTATTTT
cdr3_aa: CASSLFRTSGAAVAQYF

j_call: TRBJ1-1
d_call: -
v_call: TRBV4-3
clone_size: once
cdr3_nt: TGCGCCAGCAGCCAAGTGATTTCCCGGGGATCCATGAACACTGAAGCTTTCTTT
cdr3_aa: CASSQVISRGSMNTEAFF

j_call: TRBJ2-3
d_call: TRBD1
v_call: TRBV15
clone_size: -
cdr3_nt: TGTGCCACCAAAACCGGGACAGCTAGCACAGATACGCAGTATTTT
cdr3_aa: CATKTGTASTDTQYF

j_call: TRBJ2-1
d_call: TRBD2
v_call: TRBV6-4
clone_size: -
cdr3_nt: TGTGCCAGCCAGCAGAGCGGGAGCGGCTCCTACAATGAGCAGTTCTTC
cdr3_aa: CASQQSGSGSYNEQFF